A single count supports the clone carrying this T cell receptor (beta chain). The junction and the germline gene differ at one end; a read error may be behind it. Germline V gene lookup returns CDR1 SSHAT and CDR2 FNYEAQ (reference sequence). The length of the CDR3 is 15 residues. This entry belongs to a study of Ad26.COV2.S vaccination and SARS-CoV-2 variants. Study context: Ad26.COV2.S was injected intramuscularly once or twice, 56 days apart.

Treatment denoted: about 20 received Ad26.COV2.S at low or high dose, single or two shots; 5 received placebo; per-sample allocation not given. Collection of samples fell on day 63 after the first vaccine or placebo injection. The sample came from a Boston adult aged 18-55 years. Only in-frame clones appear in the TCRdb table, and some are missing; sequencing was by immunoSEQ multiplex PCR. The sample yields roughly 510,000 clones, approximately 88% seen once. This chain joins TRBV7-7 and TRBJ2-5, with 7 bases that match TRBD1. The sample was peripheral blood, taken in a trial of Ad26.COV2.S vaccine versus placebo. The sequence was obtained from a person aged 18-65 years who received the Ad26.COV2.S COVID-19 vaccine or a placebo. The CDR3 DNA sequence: TGTGCTAGCAGCCCTCGTGCCGACAGGGCGGAGACCCAGTACTTC. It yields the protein CASSPRADRAETQYF.